This T cell receptor (beta chain) was sequenced for a study of beta chain features in type 1 diabetes. Expressed TCRB transcripts were sequenced after all isolated RNA was converted to cDNA. Clones were read by immunoSEQ multiplex PCR, and TCRdb kept only the in-frame ones, dropping some. This sample has approximately 300,000 clones, with approximately 9.9% found just once. V shed 8 bases and J shed 1 base, with 17 bases lying between them. Germline-derived CDR1 and CDR2 are LNHNV and YYDKDF (reference sequence). The CDR3 length is 16 residues. This clone appeared a few times. The sequence derives from a woman aged 25 to 39 in good health. This chain uses TRBV15 with TRBJ2-2; possible D gene TRBD1, 6 bases. Material for sequencing was naive CD4+ T cells from blood. CDR3 sequence reads: CATSFPGDRNTGELFF. The CDR3 nucleotides read TGTGCCACCTCTTTCCCAGGGGATAGGAACACCGGGGAGCTGTTTTTT.